Included here is one T cell receptor beta chain sequence, with context. The entry originates in a study of lymphopenia after photon versus proton radiotherapy. Trimming took off 0 bases at V and 3 bases at J, with 9 bases between the two ends. The CDR3 totals 15 residues. Germline-derived CDR1 and CDR2 are SGHRS and YFSETQ. Some clones are missing from TCRdb's copy, which holds only in-frame ones; the method was immunoSEQ multiplex PCR. The sample contains around 59,000 clones, around 84% of which appear only once. The clonotype comes from a man aged 55 to 69 with pancreatic cancer. The chain carries TRBV5-1 and TRBJ2-2; D remains ambiguous. Here the sequenced sample was peripheral blood, taken from a patient treated with proton-based radiotherapy. CDR3 coding DNA: TGCGCCAGCAGCTTGGAATGGCTTTACACCGGGGAGCTGTTTTTT. Residues: CASSLEWLYTGELFF. The full variable domain, in which reference TRBV5-1 and TRBJ2-2 provide the parts outside the CDR3, is KAGVTQTPRYLIKTRGQQVTLSCSPISGHRSVSWYQQTPGQGLQFLFEYFSETQRNKGNFPGRFSGRQFSNSRSEMNVSTLELGDSALYLCASSLEWLYTGELFFGEGSRLTVL.